This entry features one T cell receptor beta chain sequence. The data belong to a study of CD8+CD57+ T cells in acquired aplastic anemia. Genomic DNA was employed as the template in profiling TCR beta VDJ and CDR3. TCRdb analysed the reads with MiXCR anew, one entry per CDR3 protein. Among around 150,000 distinct CDR3 sequences, approximately 41% were seen once, and the ten largest hold under 9%. Germline CDR1 reads LGHDT; CDR2 reads YNNKEL (reference sequence). V was clipped by 2 bases and J by 8 bases, with 12 bases between them. This CDR3 has 14 residues. The sequence was obtained from a human donor in good health, serving as a control. This chain uses TRBV3-1 with TRBJ1-4, with D maybe TRBD1 (5 bases). Input material: sorted CD4+, CD8+, or CD8+CD57+ T cells (not recorded which) from PBMCs. The CDR3 DNA reads as TGTGCCAGCAGCCAATTGTCGGGGGAAGAAAAACTGTTTTTT. Its protein is CASSQLSGEEKLFF. The full variable domain, its missing parts supplied by reference TRBV3-1 and TRBJ1-4, is DTAVSQTPKYLVTQMGNDKSIKCEQNLGHDTMYWYKQDSKKFLKIMFSYNNKELIINETVPNRFSPKSPDKAHLNLHINSLELGDSAVYFCASSQLSGEEKLFFGSGTQLSVL.